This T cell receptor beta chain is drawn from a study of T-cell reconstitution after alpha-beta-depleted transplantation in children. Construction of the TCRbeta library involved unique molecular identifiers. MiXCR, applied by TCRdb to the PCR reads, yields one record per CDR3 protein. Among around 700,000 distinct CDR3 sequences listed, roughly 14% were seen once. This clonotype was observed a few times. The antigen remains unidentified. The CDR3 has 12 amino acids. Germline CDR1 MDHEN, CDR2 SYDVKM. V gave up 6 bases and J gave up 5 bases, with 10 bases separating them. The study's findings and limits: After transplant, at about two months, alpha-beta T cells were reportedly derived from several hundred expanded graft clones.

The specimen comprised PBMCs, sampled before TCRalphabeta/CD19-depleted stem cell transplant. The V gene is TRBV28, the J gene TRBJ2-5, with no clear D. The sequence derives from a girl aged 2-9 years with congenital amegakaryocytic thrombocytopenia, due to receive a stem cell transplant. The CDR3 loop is CASRTITETQYF. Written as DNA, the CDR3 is TGTGCCAGCAGGACGATAACGGAGACCCAGTACTTC.